What follows is one TCR beta chain and its context. Treatment in this sample: oral pan-JAK inhibitor, 5-10 mg twice daily. The sample is drawn from a study of CD8+ T cells in alopecia areata. This CDR3 has 15 residues. CDR1 is MDHEN, CDR2 SYDVKM, per germline. The V and J ends lost 5 bases and 6 bases respectively, with 19 bases between them. Extracted RNA was reverse transcribed into cDNA, the sequencing template. Here immunoSEQ multiplex PCR was the method, and the copy in TCRdb shows in-frame clones only, minus some. The data hold 120,000 or so clones, with 50% to 75% observed a single time. The sequences come from CD8+ T cells sorted from blood, collected at week 4, from a patient treated with tofacitinib. The receptor was isolated from a human donor with alopecia areata. The V gene is TRBV28, the J gene TRBJ1-2; D unclear. In nucleotides, the CDR3 is TGTGCCAGCAGTCGGTTGGCAGAATGGGTGGATGGCTACACCTTC. Its translation is CASSRLAEWVDGYTF.